This is a list of T cell receptor beta chains from one sample in a study of early T cells in non-severe SARS-CoV-2 infection. TCRdb recomputed calls from the 5' RACE reads with MiXCR, one row per CDR3 protein. In the table there are fewer than 80,000 distinct CDR3 sequences, around 14% of which are singletons. Sample: whole blood. The origin of the receptors is an adult who was a healthcare worker with PCR-confirmed SARS-CoV-2 infection or an uninfected control (not recorded which). The CDR3 runs from the conserved cysteine through the conserved F or W.

j_gene	v_gene	CDR3aa
TRBJ1-4	TRBV5-6	CASSLEGGGKLFF
TRBJ1-1	TRBV20-1	CSASYDVDTEAFF
TRBJ2-1	TRBV9	CASSVGIGFSSYNEQFF
TRBJ2-2	TRBV15	CATAPLTGELFF
TRBJ2-1	TRBV6-1	CASSESGVGPIEQFF
TRBJ2-2	TRBV7-3	CASSSDTTGELFF
TRBJ1-1	TRBV7-8	CASSLAGTTEAFF
TRBJ2-1	TRBV5-1	CASSLDVGRNEQFF
TRBJ2-1	TRBV29-1	CSGWTGVNEQFF
TRBJ2-2	TRBV9	CASSVFANTGELFF
TRBJ1-5	TRBV5-5	CASTPVGYSNQPQHF
TRBJ2-1	TRBV29-1	CSSSGSASGSNEQFF
TRBJ2-7	TRBV6-6	CASSYSEGSNEQYF
TRBJ2-3	TRBV5-1	CASSQGGGLDRDTQYF
TRBJ2-3	TRBV2	CASSEGDTQYF
TRBJ1-3	TRBV18	CASSTDRPSGNTIYF
TRBJ2-6	TRBV4-1	CASSQEKFSGANVLTF
TRBJ1-6	TRBV6-5	CASRPDGSNSPLHF
TRBJ2-1	TRBV6-6	CASSYPKSGGVKEQFF
TRBJ2-3	TRBV15	CATSRDALASDTQYF
TRBJ1-5	TRBV30	CAWSSTGSNQPQHF
TRBJ1-3	TRBV29-1	CSVEGLNSGNTIYF
TRBJ1-2	TRBV30	CASGRGGYTF
TRBJ1-6	TRBV2	CASTSQRGGNSPLHF
TRBJ2-5	TRBV10-3	CAISDHRGETQYF
TRBJ2-7	TRBV27	CASSPLRGGYYEQYF
TRBJ2-7	TRBV14	CASSPRQGIYEQYF
TRBJ2-7	TRBV27	CASRTDRGLEQYF
TRBJ2-6	TRBV5-5	CASGRAAHSGANVLTF
TRBJ1-2	TRBV7-6	CASTKEARAPYGYTF
TRBJ1-2	TRBV6-1	CASSARDRGNYGYTF
TRBJ2-1	TRBV7-9	CASSSGLGEQFF
TRBJ1-3	TRBV4-2	CASSRGRGRNTIYF
TRBJ2-2	TRBV5-4	CASSLVSGARTGELFF
TRBJ2-5	TRBV7-2	CASSLGTGGKETQYF
TRBJ2-1	TRBV11-3	CASSPDQSSYNEQFF
TRBJ1-2	TRBV10-3	CAISESRGTHDYTF
TRBJ2-1	TRBV3-1	CASHQAASAPHEQFF
TRBJ2-5	TRBV6-2/TRBV6-3	CASSNIQTQYF
TRBJ2-3	TRBV7-8	CASNPSGLDSDTQYF
TRBJ2-1	TRBV7-8	CASSLVNNEQFF
TRBJ2-7	TRBV27	CASSSPINGGQYEQYF
TRBJ2-5	TRBV18	CASTTRGTGAETQYF
TRBJ1-2	TRBV29-1	CSVDGAYGYTF
TRBJ2-7	TRBV27	CASSIYPSSYEQYF